Below, 9 T cell receptor beta chains from the same sample are listed, as sequenced in a study of metastatic and nonmetastatic thyroid tumors. TCRdb re-processed the PCR reads through MiXCR. The sample yields 23,000 or so clones, 20% to 25% seen once. No treatment of any kind had been given to any patient before thyroid surgery. Sequenced: blood. These receptors were collected from a male donor with papillary thyroid cancer or a benign thyroid nodule (not recorded which). Some clones in this sample may be carry-over from other donors' samples.

This clone was counted only a few times. Written as DNA, the CDR3 is TGTGCCAGCAGGGGTTACTCCTACGAGCAGTACTTC. Its protein product is CASRGYSYEQYF. This chain links TRBV6-1 with TRBJ2-7; D is undetermined. Germline loops: CDR1 MNHNS, CDR2 SASEGT. The CDR3 is 12 residues long. V gave up 6 bases and J gave up 0 bases, with 6 bases separating them.

Relative to its sample, this clone is medium-sized. The CDR3, as DNA: TGTGCCAGCAGCCGGGAGGGCCACAATGAGCAGTTCTTC. It is translated as CASSREGHNEQFF. This chain connects TRBV11-3 to TRBJ2-1, with 8 bases fitting TRBD2. The CDR3 has 13 amino acids. Germline V gives CDR1 SGHNT, CDR2 YENEEA. J was trimmed by 5 bases and V by 5 bases; bases with no gene match: 2. Variable domain in full (rest from reference TRBV11-3 and TRBJ2-1): EAGVVQSPRYKIIEKKQPVAFWCNPISGHNTLYWYLQNLGQGPELLIRYENEEAVDDSQLPKDRFSAERLKGVDSTLKIQPAELGDSAVYLCASSREGHNEQFFGPGTRLTVL.

This clone was detected ten times or more. The chain couples TRBV5-8 to TRBJ1-5, with D perhaps TRBD1 (5 bases). CDR3 length: 15 residues. Trimming removed 5 bases from V and 2 bases from J, with 14 bases in between. The germline gives CDR1 SGHTS, CDR2 YDEGEE. The CDR3 DNA reads TGTGCCAGCAGGACCGGGGACCGTCGCAATCAGCCCCAGCATTTT. Translated: CASRTGDRRNQPQHF.

This clone was seen at least ten times. The rearrangement uses TRBV28 and TRBJ2-5, with D perhaps TRBD2 (5 bases). Deletions cut 6 bases from V and 5 bases from J, with 19 bases between. This CDR3 comprises 15 residues. Germline CDR1 MDHEN, CDR2 SYDVKM. This chain's CDR3 is CASRSLPPSGETQYF. In nucleotides, the CDR3 is TGTGCCAGCAGGAGCTTACCCCCGTCGGGGGAGACCCAGTACTTC. Using reference TRBV28 and TRBJ2-5 for the parts outside the CDR3, the full variable domain is DVKVTQSSRYLVKRTGEKVFLECVQDMDHENMFWYRQDPGLGLRLIYFSYDVKMKEKGDIPEGYSVSREKKERFSLILESASTNQTSMYLCASRSLPPSGETQYFGPGTRLLVL.

In its sample, this clone was seen many times. DNA of the CDR3: TGTGCCAGCAGGTCTAGCGTCGACGAGCAGTACTTC. It translates to CASRSSVDEQYF. J is TRBJ2-7 and V is TRBV6-1; weak D call: TRBD2 (6 bases). Per the germline V gene, CDR1 is MNHNS and CDR2 is SASEGT. The CDR3 length is 12 residues. Trimming took off 6 bases at V and 5 bases at J, with 11 bases between the two ends.

This clone was seen ten or more times. A junction boundary mismatches the germline segment, possibly from a read error. Additional DNA sequences in this sample encode the identical CDR3. The chain recombines TRBV20-1 with TRBJ1-1; 7 positions agree with TRBD1. The CDR3 extends over 15 amino acids. CDR1 is DFQATT, CDR2 SNEGSKA, per germline (reference sequence). The CDR3 DNA reads TGCAGTGCTAGCAAGAGGGGGCTAGTGAACACTGGAGCTTTCTTT. Its protein is CSASKRGLVNTGAFF.

As to this clone: The junction differs from germline at one of its ends, possibly a read error. This chain connects TRBV9 to TRBJ1-2; a possible D gene is TRBD1 (6 bases). The CDR3 contains 15 residues. Germline V gene lookup returns CDR1 SGDLS and CDR2 YYNGEE. CDR3 protein: CASSVAGAVVDGDTF. DNA for the CDR3: TGTGCCAGCAGCGTAGCGGGGGCAGTGGTCGATGGCGACACCTTC.

This clone appeared a few times. Written as DNA, the CDR3 is TGTGCCAGCAGTTTCCAGCTAGCACTAAATGAGCAGTTCTTC. Translated, it gives CASSFQLALNEQFF. The chain recombines TRBV12-3 or TRBV12-4 with TRBJ2-1, with a weak D call TRBD2 (5 bases). The CDR3 runs 14 residues. Trimming removed 3 bases at V and 7 bases at J, with 13 bases between.

This clone has ten or more counts. The chain employs TRBV28 and TRBJ1-2; TRBD1 might be the D (6 bases). Between the trimmed V and J ends, which lost 2 bases and 8 bases, there was a span of 18 bases. The CDR3 runs to 15 residues. Germline CDR1 reads MDHEN; CDR2 reads SYDVKM. CDR3 nucleotide sequence: TGTGCCAGCAGTTTAGGATGGGGGCAAGGAAAAGGCTACACCTTC. Translating it yields CASSLGWGQGKGYTF.